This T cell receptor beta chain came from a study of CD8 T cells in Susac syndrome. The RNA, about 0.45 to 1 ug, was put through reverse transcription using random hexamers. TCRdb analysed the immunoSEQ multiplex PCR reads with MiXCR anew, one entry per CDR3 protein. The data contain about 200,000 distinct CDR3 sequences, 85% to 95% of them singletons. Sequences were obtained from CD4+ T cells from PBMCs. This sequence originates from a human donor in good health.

The CDR3 is CSITGTNEKLFF. Here the CDR3 DNA reads TGCAGTATTACAGGGACTAATGAAAAACTGTTTTTT. This sequence joins TRBV20-1 and TRBJ1-4, with a tentative D call TRBD1 (6 bases). The CDR3 totals 12 residues. The germline V gene encodes CDR1 DFQATT and CDR2 SNEGSKA (reference sequence). Trimming shortened V by 8 bases and J by 2 bases, and 9 bases separated the two germline ends.